A single sample gave rise to the 26 T cell receptor beta chains below, sequenced in a study of T cells in Graves' hyperthyroidism and ophthalmopathy. The investigators amplified TCR beta CDR3 regions from RNA transcripts. TCR CDR3 underwent first-round RT-PCR with the HTBI primer set. TCRdb analysed the multiplex PCR reads with MiXCR anew, one entry per CDR3 protein. Among approximately 430,000 distinct CDR3 sequences, less than 20% were seen once, and the ten largest hold around 14%. The sample consisted of blood. These receptors were taken from a woman aged 18-29 years with Graves' hyperthyroidism.

This clonotype was seen only a few times. The J gene is TRBJ2-3, the V gene TRBV9; 10 nucleotides agree with TRBD1. The CDR3 totals 16 residues. After removal of 5 bases from V and 1 base from J, the junction contained 7 bases not matched to a gene. CDR1 is SGDLS, CDR2 YYNGEE, per germline. The CDR3 loop is CASRGSTGGGTDTQYF. CDR3 nucleotides: TGTGCCAGCAGAGGATCGACAGGGGGCGGCACAGATACGCAGTATTTT.

This clonotype was counted between two and nine times. The CDR3 DNA follows: TGCAGTGCTAGGGACTTTACGAACACCGGGGAGCTGTTTTTT. Its translation is CSARDFTNTGELFF. V and J are TRBV20-1 and TRBJ2-2; D may be TRBD2 (5 bases). The CDR3 is 14 residues long. Germline CDR1 reads DFQATT; CDR2 reads SNEGSKA (reference sequence). Trimming stripped 3 bases from V and 0 bases from J, with 8 bases between.

This clonotype was counted many times. The chain is built from TRBV11-2 and TRBJ2-5; D possibly uses TRBD1 or TRBD2 (6 bases each). Germline V gene lookup returns CDR1 SGHAT and CDR2 FQNNGV. The V gene lost 9 bases and the J gene lost 4 bases, with 12 bases spanning the gap. The CDR3 contains 12 residues. Here the CDR3 DNA reads TGTGCCAGTAAAAAGGGGGGAGAGACCCAGTACTTC. This translates into CASKKGGETQYF.

This clonotype was picked up many times. The chain links TRBV7-8 to TRBJ2-1; tentative D call: TRBD2 (6 bases). CDR3 length: 14 amino acids. Trimming cost V 2 bases and J 9 bases, with 14 bases left between them. Germline lookup yields CDR1 SGHVS and CDR2 FQNEAQ. The CDR3 bases are TGTGCCAGCAGCTTAAACGGGCCGGAGGGTGAGCAGTTCTTC. Its translation: CASSLNGPEGEQFF. Full variable domain (missing parts from reference TRBV7-8 and TRBJ2-1): GAGVSQSPRYKVAKRGQDVALRCDPISGHVSLFWYQQALGQGPEFLTYFQNEAQLDKSGLPSDRFFAERPEGSVSTLKIQRTQQEDSAVYLCASSLNGPEGEQFFGPGTRLTVL.

The chain links TRBV29-1 to TRBJ2-5; 9 bases map to TRBD1. Germline CDR1 and CDR2: SQVTM and ANQGSEA. J lost 2 bases, V lost 6 bases, and 19 bases had no gene match. The CDR3 is made up of 18 amino acids. The CDR3 loop is CSVKGGPSQGARQETQYF. The CDR3 DNA follows: TGCAGCGTCAAGGGGGGCCCATCACAGGGGGCACGACAAGAGACCCAGTACTTC.

This clonotype was seen at least ten times. The chain carries TRBV7-9 and TRBJ1-4; 7 positions agree with TRBD1. The junction had 7 bases not matched to a gene; V was cut back by 3 bases and J by 3 bases. The CDR3 sequence is 16 residues long. The germline gives CDR1 SEHNR, CDR2 FQNEAQ (reference sequence). The CDR3 DNA follows: TGTGCCAGCAGCTTGGGACAGCTGATGGCTAATGAAAAACTGTTTTTT. Its protein is CASSLGQLMANEKLFF.

This clonotype was seen repeatedly, ten times or more. The chain has TRBV7-9 and TRBJ1-2, with a tentative D call TRBD1 (5 bases). Trimming pared 5 bases from V and 5 bases from J, leaving 21 bases between. This CDR3 is 16 amino acids long. The V gene's germline CDR1 is SEHNR and CDR2 FQNEAQ (reference sequence). The CDR3 region is CASSRSGIPQGYGYTF. The CDR3 DNA reads as TGTGCCAGCAGCCGATCAGGGATACCGCAGGGATATGGCTACACCTTC.

The sample holds many counts of this clonotype. The V gene is TRBV27, the J gene TRBJ2-7; D not resolved. The CDR3 spans 13 residues. Germline CDR1 and CDR2: MNHEY and SMNVEV (reference sequence). V was trimmed by 3 bases and J by 3 bases, leaving 9 bases between them. In DNA form, the CDR3 reads TGTGCCAGCAGTTTTCTGGAGAACTACGAGCAGTACTTC. Amino acid sequence: CASSFLENYEQYF.

This clonotype was picked up a small number of times. The gene calls are TRBV19 and TRBJ2-1; 8 positions agree with TRBD1. This CDR3 has 14 amino acids. Germline V gives CDR1 LNHDA, CDR2 SQIVND (reference sequence). The ends lost 11 bases at V and 6 bases at J; junction bases unmatched: 12. In nucleotides, the CDR3 is TGTGCCTCTACGGACAGGGAAAAAGGCAATGAGCAGTTCTTC. The encoded protein is CASTDREKGNEQFF.

This clonotype has a count of ten or more. The V gene is TRBV10-3, the J gene TRBJ1-1; the D is unclear. This CDR3 has 14 amino acids. The V end was cut by 2 bases, the J end by 2 bases, with 9 bases between. Germline V gene lookup returns CDR1 ENHRY and CDR2 SYGVKD. The CDR3 DNA follows: TGTGCCATCAGTGAGACTCAGTATAACACTGAAGCTTTCTTT. Its translation: CAISETQYNTEAFF.

This clonotype occurred a few times. The junction does not match germline at one end; this may be a read error. The gene calls are TRBV20-1 and TRBJ2-5, with 9 nucleotides matching TRBD2. The length of the CDR3 is 18 residues. Germline CDR1 DFQATT, CDR2 SNEGSKA (reference sequence). CDR3 protein: CSARDLEGLAGPQGTQYF. CDR3 DNA: TGCAGTGCTAGAGATTTAGAGGGGCTAGCGGGGCCCCAAGGGACCCAGTACTTC.

This clonotype has a count of ten or more. This chain links TRBV7-2 with TRBJ2-2; D gene unclear. The ends were cut back, 3 bases at V and 5 bases at J, with 10 bases in the middle. The germline V gene has CDR1 SGHTA and CDR2 FQGNSA. The CDR3 has 14 amino acids. This chain's CDR3 is CASSFLPRTGELFF. CDR3 coding DNA: TGTGCCAGCAGCTTTCTCCCGAGAACCGGGGAGCTGTTTTTT.

This clonotype was observed a handful of times. V and J are TRBV6-2 or TRBV6-3 and TRBJ2-7; 10 positions agree with TRBD2. With V trimmed by 2 bases and J by 2 bases, 9 bases remained unmatched. The CDR3 is 17 amino acids. CDR1 is MNHEY, CDR2 SVGEGT, per germline. The CDR3 region has the DNA TGTGCCAGCAGTTACAAAGCGGGGGGGCCGTGGACCTACGAGCAGTACTTC. The encoded protein is CASSYKAGGPWTYEQYF.

This clonotype occurred many times. The chain joins TRBV7-2 to TRBJ2-5; D gene ambiguous. This CDR3 comprises 15 residues. V dropped 5 bases and J dropped 5 bases, with 18 bases sitting between them. CDR1 and CDR2 (germline): SGHTA, FQGNSA. The CDR3: CASSHRWLQDETQYF. CDR3 sequence (DNA): TGTGCCAGCAGCCATCGTTGGTTGCAGGATGAGACCCAGTACTTC.

The chain has TRBV6-5 and TRBJ1-2; TRBD1 matches at 7 bases. The CDR3 runs to 13 residues. CDR1 and CDR2 (germline): MNHEY, SVGAGI. The trim removed 0 bases at V and 7 bases at J, leaving 2 bases unmatched. In DNA form, the CDR3 reads TGTGCCAGCAGTTACTCGGAGGGGGCTGGCTACACCTTC. Its protein is CASSYSEGAGYTF.

This clonotype appeared many times. The V call is TRBV27, the J call TRBJ1-2; TRBD1 matches at 7 bases. V was clipped by 5 bases and J by 5 bases; unmatched bases: 5. Germline-derived CDR1 and CDR2 are MNHEY and SMNVEV (reference sequence). There are 13 residues in the CDR3. This CDR3 reads CASSLYRGYGYTF. Written as DNA, the CDR3 is TGTGCCAGCAGTCTATACAGGGGATATGGCTACACCTTC.

This clonotype was detected a few times. The chain is built from TRBV13 and TRBJ1-2, with D perhaps TRBD1 (5 bases). V was pared by 5 bases and J by 1 base, with 11 bases between. The CDR3 length is 14 residues. The V gene's germline CDR1 is PRHDT and CDR2 FYEKMQ (reference sequence). CDR3 nucleotide sequence: TGTGCCAGCAGCCCCTCAAGGGGTAACTATGGCTACACCTTC. It yields the protein CASSPSRGNYGYTF. The whole variable domain, remainder taken from reference TRBV13 and TRBJ1-2, is AAGVIQSPRHLIKEKRETATLKCYPIPRHDTVYWYQQGPGQDPQFLISFYEKMQSDKGSIPDRFSAQQFSDYHSELNMSSLELGDSALYFCASSPSRGNYGYTFGSGTRLTVV.

In its sample, this clonotype was seen a few times. The chain recombines TRBV4-1 with TRBJ2-7; 11 nucleotides line up with TRBD1. The CDR3 loop spans 16 amino acids. V shed 3 bases, J shed 7 bases, and the junction held 11 bases outside the gene matches. In germline, CDR1 is MGHRA, CDR2 YSYEKL. The CDR3 sequence is CASSHDVGQGASEQYF. In DNA, the CDR3 is TGCGCCAGCAGCCACGACGTAGGACAGGGGGCTTCTGAGCAGTACTTC.

To note about this clonotype: One end of the junction is discordant with germline, which a read error may explain. The chain recombines TRBV27 with TRBJ2-7, with TRBD2 as a possible D gene (6 bases). The CDR3 has 16 residues. CDR1 is MNHEY, CDR2 SMNVEV, per germline (reference sequence). The CDR3 DNA reads as TGTGCCAGCAGTGCGAGAAGTTCCGGGACTTCCTACGAGCAGTGCTTC. Translation gives CASSARSSGTSYEQCF.

This clonotype has a count of ten or more. The V call is TRBV29-1, the J call TRBJ1-1; possibly TRBD1 for D (5 bases). Trimming cost V 6 bases and J 8 bases, with 16 bases left between them. From germline, CDR1 is SQVTM and CDR2 ANQGSEA. The CDR3 totals 12 residues. Written as DNA, the CDR3 is TGCAGCGTCCTCGAGGGGCCCACCGAAGCTTTCTTT. Its translation is CSVLEGPTEAFF. The variable domain in full, completed from reference TRBV29-1 and TRBJ1-1, reads SAVISQKPSRDICQRGTSLTIQCQVDSQVTMMFWYRQQPGQSLTLIATANQGSEATYESGFVIDKFPISRPNLTFSTLTVSNMSPEDSSIYLCSVLEGPTEAFFGQGTRLTVV.

The rearrangement joins TRBV28 to TRBJ2-1; no firm D call. Trimming cost V 3 bases and J 0 bases, with 12 bases left between them. Germline V lookup: CDR1 MDHEN, CDR2 SYDVKM. This CDR3 comprises 16 residues. Here the CDR3 DNA reads TGTGCCAGCAGTTTCGTGGGCGAGAGCTCCTACAATGAGCAGTTCTTC. Its translation: CASSFVGESSYNEQFF. The full variable domain, rest sourced from reference TRBV28 and TRBJ2-1, is DVKVTQSSRYLVKRTGEKVFLECVQDMDHENMFWYRQDPGLGLRLIYFSYDVKMKEKGDIPEGYSVSREKKERFSLILESASTNQTSMYLCASSFVGESSYNEQFFGPGTRLTVL.

This clonotype was seen only a few times. The rearrangement uses TRBV19 and TRBJ1-5, with D possibly matching TRBD1 (6 bases). V lost 8 bases and J lost 4, with 24 bases in between. Looked up from germline, CDR1 is LNHDA and CDR2 is SQIVND (reference sequence). The CDR3 is 17 residues long. The CDR3 bases are TGTGCCAGTCACATTGGAACCAGGGGAAGGGGGAATCAGCCCCAGCATTTT. Its translation: CASHIGTRGRGNQPQHF. Full variable domain (missing parts from reference TRBV19 and TRBJ1-5): DGGITQSPKYLFRKEGQNVTLSCEQNLNHDAMYWYRQDPGQGLRLIYYSQIVNDFQKGDIAEGYSVSREKKESFPLTVTSAQKNPTAFYLCASHIGTRGRGNQPQHFGDGTRLSIL.

This clonotype was counted at least ten times. The V gene is TRBV20-1, the J gene TRBJ1-1; D might be TRBD1 (6 bases). V was shortened by 5 bases and J by 3 bases, with 10 bases between the two germline ends. The germline V gene has CDR1 DFQATT and CDR2 SNEGSKA (reference sequence). The CDR3 is made up of 12 amino acids. The CDR3 nucleotides read TGCAGTGCTGGTCCAGGGGACACTGAAGCTTTCTTT. Amino acids: CSAGPGDTEAFF.

This clonotype was detected many times. The chain uses TRBV12-3 or TRBV12-4 and TRBJ1-6; the D gene is possibly TRBD1 (5 bases). Trimming took off 3 bases at V and 0 bases at J, with 6 bases between the two ends. The CDR3 contains 15 residues. The DNA of the CDR3 is TGTGCCAGCAGTTTCGACAGCTCCTATAATTCACCCCTCCACTTT. This codes for CASSFDSSYNSPLHF.

The rearrangement uses TRBV6-5 and TRBJ1-5; TRBD1 is a possible D gene (5 bases). This CDR3 comprises 15 residues. Germline V lookup: CDR1 MNHEY, CDR2 SVGAGI. Deletions cut 0 bases from V and 11 bases from J, with 17 bases between. Written as DNA, the CDR3 is TGTGCCAGCAGTTACTCCTACGGGGGTTCGGAGACCCAGCATTTT. Translation: CASSYSYGGSETQHF.

As for this clonotype: This likely comes from a read error, as the CDR3 has no conserved phenylalanine or tryptophan at its end. The rearrangement uses TRBV5-1 and TRBJ1-4; no definite D call. Germline values: CDR1 SGHRS, CDR2 YFSETQ. Trimming took off 4 bases at V and 0 bases at J, with 19 bases between the two ends. This CDR3 contains 18 residues. CDR3 region: CASSVNFRRRATNEKLFL. Written as DNA, the CDR3 is TGCGCCAGCAGCGTGAATTTCCGGCGGAGGGCAACTAATGAAAAACTGTTTCTT.